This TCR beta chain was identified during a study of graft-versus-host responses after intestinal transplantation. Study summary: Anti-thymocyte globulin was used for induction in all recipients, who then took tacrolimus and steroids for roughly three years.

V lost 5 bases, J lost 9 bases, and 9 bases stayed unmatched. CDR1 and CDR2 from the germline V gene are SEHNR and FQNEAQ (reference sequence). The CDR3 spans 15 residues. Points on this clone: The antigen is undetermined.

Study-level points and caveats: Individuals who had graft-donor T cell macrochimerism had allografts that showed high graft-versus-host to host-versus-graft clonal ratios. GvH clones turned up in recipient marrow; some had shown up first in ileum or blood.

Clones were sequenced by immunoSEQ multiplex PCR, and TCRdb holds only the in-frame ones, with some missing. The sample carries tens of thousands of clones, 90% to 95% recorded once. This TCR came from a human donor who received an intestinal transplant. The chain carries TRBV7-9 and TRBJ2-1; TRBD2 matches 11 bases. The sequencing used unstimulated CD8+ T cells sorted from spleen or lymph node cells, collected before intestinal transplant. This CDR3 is CASSGPGTSGGEQFF. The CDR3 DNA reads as TGTGCCAGCAGCGGCCCCGGGACTAGCGGAGGTGAGCAGTTCTTC.